This T cell receptor (beta chain) appears in the sequencing data of a study of blood T cell repertoires in COVID-19. Background on the study: Acute and convalescent COVID-19 samples came from the United States, Italy and Spain. PBMCs, B-cell-depleted T cells, or T cells provided the cDNA or gDNA that made up the material.

This clone was picked up one time. Original handling: Amplifying reference gene primers gave estimates of nucleated cell counts. Clones were sequenced by immunoSEQ multiplex PCR, and TCRdb holds only the in-frame ones, with some missing. V, J and clone size are taken as reported in that table, and D and trimming were inferred from the DNA itself. The sample consists of about 140,000 clones, roughly 84% of them appearing once. The CDR3 has 15 residues. Trimming shortened V by 5 bases and J by 1 base, and 14 bases separated the two germline ends. Looked up from germline, CDR1 is SGHTA and CDR2 is FQGNSA.

Sequenced material: peripheral blood. The chain joins TRBV7-2 to TRBJ1-1, with a possible D match to TRBD1 (6 bases). This TCR came from a man aged 55 to 70 with active or convalescent COVID-19. CDR3 amino acids: CASSPQGIQNTEAFF. DNA of the CDR3: TGTGCCAGCAGCCCACAGGGCATTCAGAACACTGAAGCTTTCTTT.